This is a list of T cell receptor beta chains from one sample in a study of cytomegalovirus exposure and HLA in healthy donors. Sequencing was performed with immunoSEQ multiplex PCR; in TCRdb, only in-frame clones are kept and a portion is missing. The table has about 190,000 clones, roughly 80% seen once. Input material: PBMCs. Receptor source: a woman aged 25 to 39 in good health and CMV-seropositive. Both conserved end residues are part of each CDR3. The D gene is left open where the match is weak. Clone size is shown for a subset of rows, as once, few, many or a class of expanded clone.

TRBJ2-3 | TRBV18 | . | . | CASSPVENTDTQYF | TGTGCCAGCTCACCAGTGGAGAACACAGATACGCAGTATTTT
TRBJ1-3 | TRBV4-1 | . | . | CASSQEPWEGSRNTIYF | TGCGCCAGCAGCCAAGAGCCCTGGGAGGGGTCTAGAAACACCATATATTTT
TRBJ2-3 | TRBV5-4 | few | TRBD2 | CASSVGLTDTDTQYF | TGTGCCAGCAGCGTGGGACTAACAGACACAGATACGCAGTATTTT
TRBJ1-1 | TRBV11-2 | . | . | CASSPPQGSHDTEAFF | TGTGCCAGCAGCCCACCCCAGGGGTCTCACGACACTGAAGCTTTCTTT
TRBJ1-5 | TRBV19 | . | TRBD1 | CASTRDRVGSQPQHF | TGTGCCAGTACCAGGGACAGGGTAGGAAGTCAGCCCCAGCATTTT
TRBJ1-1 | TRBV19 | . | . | CASSAHLAQAFF | TGTGCCAGTAGTGCCCACCTCGCCCAGGCTTTCTTT
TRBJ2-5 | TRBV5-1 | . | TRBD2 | CASSGGTSGSETQYF | TGCGCCAGCAGCGGCGGGACTAGCGGGAGTGAGACCCAGTACTTC
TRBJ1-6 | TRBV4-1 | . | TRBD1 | CASSQDGTGIHNSPLHF | TGCGCCAGCAGCCAAGATGGGACAGGGATCCATAATTCACCCCTCCACTTT
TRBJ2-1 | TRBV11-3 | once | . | CASSFRGGAFNEQFF | TGTGCCAGCAGCTTTAGGGGGGGGGCCTTCAATGAGCAGTTCTTC
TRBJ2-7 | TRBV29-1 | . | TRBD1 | CSVVGTGPYEQYF | TGCAGCGTTGTTGGGACAGGGCCCTACGAGCAGTACTTC
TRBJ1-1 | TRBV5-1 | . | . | CASSSTGNTEAFF | TGCGCCAGCAGCTCCACAGGGAACACTGAAGCTTTCTTT
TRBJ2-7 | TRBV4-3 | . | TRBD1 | CASSRQGTGQGSDEQYF | TGCGCCAGCAGCCGCCAAGGAACGGGACAGGGGTCGGACGAGCAGTACTTC
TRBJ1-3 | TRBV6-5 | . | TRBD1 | CASSYSGQGNTIYF | TGTGCCAGCAGTTACTCGGGACAGGGGAACACCATATATTTT
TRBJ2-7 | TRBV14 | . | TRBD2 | CASSPPNGRWAYEQYF | TGTGCCAGCAGCCCCCCAAACGGGAGGTGGGCCTACGAGCAGTACTTC
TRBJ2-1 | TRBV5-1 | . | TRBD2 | CASSAQLAGSNEQFF | TGCGCCAGCAGCGCCCAACTAGCGGGAAGCAATGAGCAGTTCTTC
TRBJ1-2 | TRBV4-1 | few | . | CASSQGQGKAF | TGCGCCAGCAGCCAAGGGCAGGGCAAGGCCTTC
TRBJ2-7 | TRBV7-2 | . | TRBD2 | CASSSSLAGGSYEQYF | TGTGCCAGCAGCAGCTCCCTGGCGGGGGGTTCCTACGAGCAGTACTTC
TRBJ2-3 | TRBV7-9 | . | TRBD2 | CASSSATSGVHDTQYF | TGTGCCAGCAGCTCCGCGACTAGCGGGGTACATGATACGCAGTATTTT
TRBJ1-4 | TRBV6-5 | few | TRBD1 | CASSATGGKGEKLFF | TGTGCCAGCAGCGCGACAGGGGGTAAAGGTGAAAAACTGTTTTTT
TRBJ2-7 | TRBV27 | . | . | CASSLRGPRFYEQYF | TGTGCCAGCAGTTTAAGGGGTCCGAGATTCTACGAGCAGTACTTC
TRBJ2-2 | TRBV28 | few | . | CASSRHGRLFF | TGTGCCAGCAGCCGACATGGGAGGCTGTTTTTT
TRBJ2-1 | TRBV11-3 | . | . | CASSSLSRNEQFF | TGTGCCAGCAGCTCCCTGTCCCGGAATGAGCAGTTCTTC
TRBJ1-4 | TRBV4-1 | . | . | CASSQYGAGIRGKLFF | TGCGCCAGCAGCCAATATGGGGCAGGGATAAGGGGAAAACTGTTTTTT